These 10 T cell receptor beta chains originate from one sample sequenced in a study of PD-1 blockade in classical Hodgkin lymphoma. TCRdb's table, derived via immunoSEQ multiplex PCR, lists solely in-frame clones and lacks some. Here the sample spans 20,000 to 25,000 clones, 90% being singletons. Described time point: newly diagnosed, previously untreated cHL patient sample. The authors purified CD4+ T cells from thawed PBMCs by magnetic negative selection. The material sequenced was CD4+ T cells from blood. These receptors were taken from a human donor with classical Hodgkin lymphoma.

The chain employs TRBV6-4 and TRBJ2-7; D ambiguous. V lost 8 bases and J 2 bases, leaving 7 bases between the germline ends. The CDR3 sequence is 11 residues long. The germline V gene encodes CDR1 MRHNA and CDR2 SNTAGT. CDR3 residues: CASPWAYEQYF. The DNA of the CDR3 is TGTGCCAGCCCGTGGGCCTACGAGCAGTACTTC.

The V and J genes are TRBV19 and TRBJ1-2, with D tentatively TRBD1 (5 bases). V gave up 5 bases and J gave up 5 bases, with 12 bases separating them. Germline V gene data show CDR1 as LNHDA and CDR2 as SQIVND (reference sequence). The CDR3 length is 13 residues. The CDR3 sequence is CASSPTGVYGYTF. DNA of the CDR3: TGTGCCAGTAGTCCAACGGGGGTATATGGCTACACCTTC.

This chain joins TRBV28 and TRBJ2-7; 11 positions match TRBD2. Germline assignment: CDR1 MDHEN and CDR2 SYDVKM. The CDR3 is made up of 15 amino acids. Trimming removed 5 bases from V and 3 bases from J; junction bases left unmatched: 6. CDR3 protein: CASSQHTSGSYEQYF. The CDR3, as DNA: TGTGCCAGCAGTCAGCATACTAGCGGGAGCTACGAGCAGTACTTC.

The chain carries TRBV27 and TRBJ2-7; 10 bases map to TRBD2. J was trimmed by 6 bases and V by 0 bases; bases with no gene match: 8. This CDR3 region has 16 residues. Germline CDR1 is MNHEY and CDR2 is SMNVEV (reference sequence). This CDR3 reads CASSLSTGTSVFEQYF. CDR3 DNA sequence: TGTGCCAGCAGTTTATCGACCGGGACTAGCGTCTTCGAGCAGTACTTC.

V is TRBV7-8 and J is TRBJ2-7; D not resolved. This CDR3 region has 15 residues. V lost 1 base to trimming and J lost 0 bases, with 10 bases between them. Germline V gene lookup returns CDR1 SGHVS and CDR2 FQNEAQ. This CDR3 is CASSLGRLSSYEQYF. The CDR3 nucleotides are TGTGCCAGCAGCTTAGGACGTCTTAGCTCCTACGAGCAGTACTTC.

The chain joins TRBV27 to TRBJ2-5, with TRBD1 identical over 11 bases. This CDR3 is built from 15 residues. CDR1 and CDR2 (germline): MNHEY, SMNVEV (reference sequence). V lost 6 bases and J lost 5; bases outside the gene matches: 8. The CDR3 spells CASSRFGTGGETQYF. Here the CDR3 DNA reads TGTGCCAGCAGCCGATTCGGGACAGGGGGGGAGACCCAGTACTTC.

V usage is TRBV7-9 and J usage is TRBJ1-4, with D unclear. Germline V gene data show CDR1 as SEHNR and CDR2 as FQNEAQ (reference sequence). The CDR3 totals 11 residues. V lost 3 bases and J lost 13, with 9 bases in between. The CDR3 region is CASSFGRALFF. In nucleotides, the CDR3 is TGTGCCAGCAGCTTCGGCCGGGCACTGTTTTTT.

This chain links TRBV4-1 with TRBJ1-3; no reliable D call. Germline V CDR1 and CDR2: MGHRA, YSYEKL. This CDR3 contains 12 residues. V was shortened by 3 bases and J by 9 bases, with 9 bases between the two germline ends. CDR3 sequence: CASSQVGSTIYF. The CDR3, as DNA: TGCGCCAGCAGCCAGGTGGGCAGCACCATATATTTT.

This sequence joins TRBV30 and TRBJ2-7; perhaps TRBD1 as D (5 bases). Between the trimmed V and J ends, which lost 4 bases and 6 bases, there was a span of 28 bases. Germline CDR1 is GTSNPN and CDR2 is SVGIG (reference sequence). This CDR3 is 17 amino acids long. CDR3 residues: CAWIPLRVGPSGLEQYF. The CDR3 coding sequence is TGTGCCTGGATCCCCCTCCGGGTGGGGCCCTCGGGTCTCGAGCAGTACTTC. Drawing the rest from reference TRBV30 and TRBJ2-7, the complete variable domain is SQTIHQWPATLVQPVGSPLSLECTVEGTSNPNLYWYRQAAGRGLQLLFYSVGIGQISSEVPQNLSASRPQDRQFILSSKKLLLSDSGFYLCAWIPLRVGPSGLEQYFGPGTRLTVT.

The J gene is TRBJ2-2, the V gene TRBV7-2; D unresolved. Germline values: CDR1 SGHTA, CDR2 FQGNSA. This CDR3 is 13 amino acids long. Trimming shortened V by 1 base and J by 3 bases, and 3 bases separated the two germline ends. CDR3 in amino acids: CASSLDHTGELFF. In DNA, the CDR3 is TGTGCCAGCAGCTTAGATCACACCGGGGAGCTGTTTTTT.